Sequencing of this T cell receptor beta chain was carried out in a study of blood T cell repertoires in COVID-19. In the study overall: Sites in the United States, Italy and Spain provided acute and convalescent COVID-19 samples.

This clone was observed a handful of times. The V end was cut by 1 base, the J end by 9 bases, with 7 bases between. Germline CDR1 LNHDA, CDR2 SQIVND (reference sequence). The CDR3 has 13 residues. This table comes from immunoSEQ multiplex PCR, and its TCRdb copy is limited to in-frame clones, with some not included. Of roughly 43,000 clones in the sample, about 89% are singletons; the top ten hold around a sixth. The chain has TRBV19 and TRBJ1-6; TRBD1 is a possible D gene (5 bases). Sequenced: peripheral blood. This TCR was recovered from a human donor in a cohort sampled during active COVID-19. The CDR3, as DNA: TGTGCCAGTAGTATAGGAAGGGGTTCACCCCTCCACTTT. As protein: CASSIGRGSPLHF.